The following is a T cell receptor beta chain sequence with its context. The entry originates in a study of blood T cell repertoires in COVID-19. Study in general: From the United States, Italy and Spain came samples of acute and convalescent COVID-19. T cells, B-cell-depleted T cells, or PBMCs provided the cDNA or gDNA that served as material.

The V and J ends lost 7 bases and 0 bases respectively, with 9 bases between them. Germline CDR1 is SNHLY and CDR2 is FYNNEI. The CDR3 runs 14 residues. Patients at the Seattle site were enrolled during active infection and followed longitudinally. As processed by the authors: Amplification of reference gene primers provided the estimated nucleated cell counts. The table came from immunoSEQ multiplex PCR; TCRdb's copy has only in-frame clones and leaves some out. D and trimming come from the DNA, and the V and J calls and clone size come from that table. The table shows about 180,000 clones, with about three quarters occurring only once.

The rearrangement joins TRBV2 to TRBJ2-2, with a possible D match to TRBD1 (5 bases). The sample comprised peripheral blood. The sequence derives from a woman of 80 years or more with COVID-19, enrolled during active disease. CDR3 region: CASTDSPNTGELFF. CDR3 sequence (DNA): TGTGCCAGCACAGACAGCCCGAACACCGGGGAGCTGTTTTTT.